Each of the 17 T cell receptor beta chains below was sequenced from the same sample in a study of blood T cell repertoires in COVID-19. Clones were read by immunoSEQ multiplex PCR, and TCRdb kept only the in-frame ones, dropping some. The table shows fewer than 40,000 clones, with 70% to 90% occurring only once. The sequencing input was peripheral blood. These receptors were taken from an older man with active COVID-19.

The chain has TRBV16 and TRBJ1-1; no firm D call. The CDR3 is made up of 13 amino acids. V lost 1 base, J lost 1 base, and 4 bases lay in between. The germline CDR1 and CDR2 sequences are KGHSY and FQNENV. The CDR3: CASSQYRNTEAFF. DNA for the CDR3: TGTGCCAGCAGCCAATACAGGAACACTGAAGCTTTCTTT.

This chain links TRBV28 with TRBJ2-3; the D gene is possibly TRBD2 (5 bases). The CDR3 has 13 amino acids. The V end lost 3 bases, the J end lost 1 base, and 5 bases lay between the germline ends. CDR1 is MDHEN and CDR2 is SYDVKM in the germline V gene. This CDR3 reads CASSLEGTDTQYF. DNA of the CDR3: TGTGCCAGCAGTTTGGAGGGCACAGATACGCAGTATTTT.

The V call is TRBV28, the J call TRBJ1-2; 7 bases fit TRBD1. Trimming at V came to 4 bases and at J to 2 bases, leaving 4 bases not matched to a gene. The CDR3 extends over 14 amino acids. Germline CDR1 and CDR2: MDHEN and SYDVKM. CDR3 region: CASSSTTGNYGYTF. The DNA of the CDR3 is TGTGCCAGCAGTTCCACGACAGGGAACTATGGCTACACCTTC.

The genes are TRBV2 and TRBJ1-1, with D tentatively TRBD1 (6 bases). Germline CDR1 is SNHLY and CDR2 is FYNNEI. With 6 bases removed from V and 10 bases from J, the gap between germline ends came to 15 bases. The CDR3 extends over 12 amino acids. CDR3 amino acids: CASRARTVGAFF. CDR3 sequence (DNA): TGTGCCAGCAGGGCTCGGACAGTTGGAGCTTTCTTT.

The chain couples TRBV10-3 to TRBJ2-6; perhaps TRBD2 as D (5 bases). V was clipped by 4 bases and J by 3 bases, with 13 bases between them. The V gene's germline CDR1 is ENHRY and CDR2 SYGVKD. There are 16 residues in the CDR3. In DNA form, the CDR3 reads TGTGCCATCAGTGGAGTCCGGGGAAATGGGGCCAACGTCCTGACTTTC. Its translation: CAISGVRGNGANVLTF.

The V call is TRBV3-1 (or the pseudogene TRBV3-2), the J call TRBJ1-5; 8 positions match TRBD1. Germline lookup yields CDR1 LGHDT and CDR2 YNNKEL (reference sequence). The CDR3 runs to 13 residues. V trimming: 6 bases; J trimming: 7 bases; junction bases outside the gene matches: 5. The chain's CDR3 is CASSTGGGQPQHF. The CDR3 DNA sequence: TGTGCCAGCAGTACAGGGGGAGGGCAGCCCCAGCATTTT.

This clone was picked up one time. The chain uses TRBV7-2 and TRBJ2-3; D possibly corresponds to TRBD2 (5 bases). V shed 7 bases and J shed 4 bases, with 12 bases lying between them. The CDR3 runs 13 residues. Germline V gives CDR1 SGHTA, CDR2 FQGNSA. Written as DNA, the CDR3 is TGTGCCAGCACCCTAGAGGGTCCAGATACGCAGTATTTT. Translating it yields CASTLEGPDTQYF.

This clone showed up just once. This chain links TRBV18 with TRBJ2-1; 12 bases align to TRBD2. Germline trimming cut 2 bases from V and 9 bases from J; bases unmatched to any gene: 5. This CDR3 has 15 residues. The V gene's germline CDR1 is KGHSH and CDR2 LQKENI. The CDR3: CASSPETSGSGEQFF. The DNA of the CDR3 is TGTGCCAGCTCACCAGAGACTAGCGGGAGCGGTGAGCAGTTCTTC. Full variable domain (remainder filled in from reference TRBV18 and TRBJ2-1): NAGVMQNPRHLVRRRGQEARLRCSPMKGHSHVYWYRQLPEEGLKFMVYLQKENIIDESGMPKERFSAEFPKEGPSILRIQQVVRGDSAAYFCASSPETSGSGEQFFGPGTRLTVL.

V is TRBV7-2 and J is TRBJ1-1; D might be TRBD1 (5 bases). The CDR3 extends over 14 amino acids. The ends were cut back, 3 bases at V and 5 bases at J, with 13 bases in the middle. The V gene's germline CDR1 is SGHTA and CDR2 FQGNSA. CDR3 in amino acids: CASSFFRDSTEAFF. The DNA for the CDR3 is TGTGCCAGCAGCTTCTTCAGGGATTCGACTGAAGCTTTCTTT.

The CDR3 loop reads CASSQEGGRIGELFF. The CDR3 DNA is TGCGCCAGCAGCCAAGAGGGGGGGCGTATCGGGGAGCTGTTTTTT. V usage is TRBV4-3 and J usage is TRBJ2-2; D is perhaps TRBD2 (7 bases). The germline gives CDR1 LGHNA, CDR2 YSLEER. Trimming cost V 0 bases and J 7 bases, with 12 bases left between them. The CDR3 spans 15 residues.

V gene TRBV28 combines with J gene TRBJ2-7; TRBD2 might be the D (7 bases). With 6 bases removed from V and 5 bases from J, the gap between germline ends came to 17 bases. The germline V gene has CDR1 MDHEN and CDR2 SYDVKM. There are 14 residues in the CDR3. The CDR3 DNA sequence: TGTGCCAGCAGCCCGAGAGGGGGGGCAGACGAGCAGTACTTC. It yields the protein CASSPRGGADEQYF.

A single count supports this clone. V is TRBV7-3 and J is TRBJ2-3; unclear D gene. Looked up from germline, CDR1 is SGHTA and CDR2 is FQGTGA. V was clipped by 5 bases and J by 6 bases, with 15 bases between them. The CDR3 loop spans 14 amino acids. This CDR3 reads CASSPNSIGDTQYF. CDR3 coding DNA: TGTGCCAGCAGCCCCAATTCTATCGGGGATACGCAGTATTTT.

In its sample, this clone was seen a few times. The rearrangement uses TRBV10-3 and TRBJ2-3; 12 bases align to TRBD2. The ends lost 6 bases at V and 0 bases at J; junction bases unmatched: 4. Germline V gene lookup returns CDR1 ENHRY and CDR2 SYGVKD. The CDR3 has 16 residues. CDR3 in DNA: TGTGCCATCAGGACTAGCGGGGGACCTAGCACAGATACGCAGTATTTT. Encoded protein: CAIRTSGGPSTDTQYF.

In this sample, this clone turned up a few times. J is TRBJ2-7 and V is TRBV5-1, with 11 positions matching TRBD1. V gave up 4 bases and J gave up 4 bases; unmatched junction bases: 4. The CDR3 is made up of 14 amino acids. Germline V lookup: CDR1 SGHRS, CDR2 YFSETQ. In DNA form, the CDR3 reads TGCGCCAGCAGCAAGGGACAGGGGGGATACGAGCAGTACTTC. It encodes CASSKGQGGYEQYF.

The J gene is TRBJ1-1, the V gene TRBV10-3; D gene ambiguous. Germline V gene lookup returns CDR1 ENHRY and CDR2 SYGVKD. This CDR3 has 14 amino acids. V was clipped by 4 bases and J by 0 bases, with 9 bases between them. Written as DNA, the CDR3 is TGTGCCATCAGTGTTGGCACAATGAACACTGAAGCTTTCTTT. It encodes CAISVGTMNTEAFF.

The chain carries TRBV7-8 and TRBJ1-5; D is undetermined. V was cut by 5 bases and J by 6 bases, with 17 bases left in between. Per germline, CDR1 SGHVS and CDR2 FQNEAQ. The CDR3 extends over 15 amino acids. In DNA, the CDR3 is TGTGCCAGCAGCCCCCAGGAGGGAGACGTTCAGCCCCAGCATTTT. Protein: CASSPQEGDVQPQHF.

J is TRBJ2-7 and V is TRBV7-6; no definite D call. The CDR3 spans 14 residues. In germline, CDR1 is SGHVS, CDR2 FNYEAQ. The V and J ends lost 1 base and 4 bases respectively, with 11 bases between them. CDR3 protein: CASSLGGEAYEQYF. CDR3 DNA sequence: TGTGCCAGCAGCTTAGGAGGAGAAGCTTACGAGCAGTACTTC.